This T cell receptor beta chain was documented in a study of cytomegalovirus exposure and HLA in healthy donors. Whole-study context: From donors who were HLA-typed, an early data release held about 85 million unique TCRs. Points from the study as a whole: In a later analysis, 16,951 TCR beta sequences were associated with HLA alleles at 0.05 false discovery rate.

Primers: 60 Vbeta forward and 13 Jbeta reverse. Clones were sequenced by immunoSEQ multiplex PCR, and TCRdb holds only the in-frame ones, with some missing. The sample has 100,000 to 150,000 clones; under 12% are singletons. On this clone: The antigen is undetermined.

Germline V gene data show CDR1 as SGHAT and CDR2 as FQNNGV. Trimming left V 2 bases short and J 8 bases short, with 9 bases between. The CDR3 is 12 residues long. This sequence joins TRBV11-2 and TRBJ1-2; possibly TRBD1 for D (5 bases). Material for sequencing was PBMCs. The clonotype was recovered from a woman aged 18-30 years in good health and CMV-seropositive. CDR3 residues: CASSLLGRGYTF. The CDR3 coding sequence is TGTGCCAGCAGCTTACTGGGGCGAGGCTACACCTTC.